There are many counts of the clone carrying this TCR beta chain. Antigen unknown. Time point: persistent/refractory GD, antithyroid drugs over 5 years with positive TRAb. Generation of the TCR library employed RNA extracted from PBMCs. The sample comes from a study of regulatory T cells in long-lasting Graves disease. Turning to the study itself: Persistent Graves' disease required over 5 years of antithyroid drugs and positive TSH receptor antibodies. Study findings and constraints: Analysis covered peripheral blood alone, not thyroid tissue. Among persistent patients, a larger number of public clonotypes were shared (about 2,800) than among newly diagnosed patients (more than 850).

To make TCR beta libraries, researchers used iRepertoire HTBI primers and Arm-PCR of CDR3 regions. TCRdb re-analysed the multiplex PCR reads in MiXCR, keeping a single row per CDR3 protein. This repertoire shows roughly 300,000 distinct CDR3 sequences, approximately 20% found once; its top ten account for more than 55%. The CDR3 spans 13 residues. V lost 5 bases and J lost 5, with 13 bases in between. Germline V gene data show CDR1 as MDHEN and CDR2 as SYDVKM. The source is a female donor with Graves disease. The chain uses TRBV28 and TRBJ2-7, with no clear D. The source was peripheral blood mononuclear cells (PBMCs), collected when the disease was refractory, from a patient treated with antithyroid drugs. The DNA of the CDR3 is TGTGCCAGCAGTATGCGTAGCCACAACGAGCAGTACTTC. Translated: CASSMRSHNEQYF.